Sequencing of this TCR beta chain was carried out in a study of T cells after posttransplantation cyclophosphamide (dated by TCRdb to the mid-2010s). Background on the whole study: Using TRB sequencing, the study followed how the T cell repertoire reconstituted after myeloablative bone marrow transplantation in which posttransplantation cyclophosphamide served as GVHD prophylaxis. Up to about 3 additional blood samples from 2 to 5.2 years after transplant were also TRB-sequenced in 3 patients, as was pretransplant blood from 4 patients. Samples from 35 PTCy-treated patients and roughly 17 related bone marrow donors of those patients were subjected to antigen receptor sequencing. Because TRA and TRB clonality correlated tightly in roughly 10 samples, the subsequent TCR analyses were limited to TRB only. Public TRB sequences were searched against a database of over 3,000 sequences associated with responses to pathogens, tumor antigens, self-antigens and alloantigens. Blood from every one of the roughly 33 PTCy patients who had 1-year posttransplant specimens underwent TRB sequencing.

TRB sequencing was run on genomic DNA with either the immunoSEQ assay at survey resolution or the hsTCRB kit. In the authors' own workflow: The immunoSEQ software handled initial read processing, and the LymphoSeq R package was used for repertoire analyses. Clonality was computed as 1 minus normalized Shannon entropy; Gini coefficient was also calculated for each TRB dataset. To infer phenotypes in unsorted samples, TRB sequences from sorted subsets of the recipient or donor were mapped onto unsorted samples from the same recipient. Drawn from immuneACCESS, this table holds only the in-frame rearrangements with V and J called that TCRdb kept. Clones are partly lost; checked studies trace under half to an unresolved V gene and leave the rest unexplained. Clone size and the V and J calls come from that table; the DNA yielded D and trimming. This sample was tabulated with some 7,900 clones, among which there are no singletons. 4.5% to 7% of the sample lies in the top ten.

Findings and caveats that apply to the study as a whole: The TRB repertoires of T cells infiltrating skin or the GI tract showed only limited overlap with the TRB repertoires found in blood. Across 45 or so patients, TRB clonality was highly associated with recipient CMV seropositivity and CMV reactivation, and PTCy diversity was similar to diversity in CNI/methotrexate controls. Donor-recipient similarity was low at 1-2 months but rose over the first year, and later blood repertoires were often dominated by donor CD8+ memory clones.

Ten or more counts support this clone. The specificity of this receptor is unknown. No much larger clonotype is one base removed from it; base qualities were not supplied. According to the study, the label for this sample's treatment or condition signals: high-dose cyclophosphamide on days +3 and +4 as single-agent GVHD prophylaxis. Busulfan and fludarabine conditioning, a related or unrelated marrow graft, and cyclophosphamide on days +3 and +4 were given to PTCy patients. The PTCy-treated patients were drawn from a prospective, multi-institutional clinical trial. Peripheral blood and bone marrow mononuclear cells were isolated by Ficoll-Hypaque density centrifugation and cryopreserved. From the germline V gene, CDR1 is MNHNS and CDR2 is SASEGT. At the junction V is shortened by 0 bases and J by 4 bases, with 12 bases in between. The CDR3 spans 15 residues, from the cysteine through the phenylalanine. CDR3 DNA only is kept here, 45 bases in frame from base 1.

This specimen was PBMCs, taken after an allogeneic stem cell transplant with post-transplant cyclophosphamide. The clonotype was recovered from a male patient between 25 and 40 years old who received an allogeneic stem cell transplant from an unrelated donor, was CMV-positive, and had acute and chronic GVHD. The graft donor may be the source of some T cells after a transplant. The chain uses TRBV6-1 and TRBJ1-1; the D gene is not confidently resolved. The encoded CDR3 is CASSEAGRGGTEAFF. The sequenced DNA is TGTGCCAGCAGTGAAGCGGGTCGGGGAGGCACTGAAGCTTTCTTT.